The 9 T cell receptor beta chains reported below all come from one sample, sequenced in a study of T-cell reconstitution after alpha-beta-depleted transplantation in children. A TCRbeta library incorporating unique molecular identifiers was prepared. TCRdb ran MiXCR on the PCR reads and lists one entry per CDR3 protein. The profile shows 450,000 to 550,000 distinct CDR3 sequences, roughly 11% of them singletons. This material consisted of PBMCs, mostly from graft donor cells, taken 180 days after TCRalphabeta/CD19-depleted stem cell transplant. Every receptor here comes from a female patient between 2 and 10 years old who had a stem cell transplant for aplastic anemia, so the T cells may come from the graft donor.

The rearrangement uses TRBV4-3 and TRBJ2-1; 14 bases line up with TRBD2. Germline V gene data show CDR1 as LGHNA and CDR2 as YSLEER. This CDR3 region has 17 residues. Losses at the gene ends were 2 bases for V and 9 bases for J; bases not matched to a gene: 9. CDR3 residues: CASSQPTSGRAGIEQFF. CDR3 DNA sequence: TGCGCCAGCAGCCAACCGACTAGCGGGAGGGCCGGGATTGAGCAGTTCTTC.

In its sample, this clonotype was seen a few times. The chain employs TRBV20-1 and TRBJ2-7; no clear D. The CDR3 covers 11 residues. The V end was cut by 6 bases, the J end by 2 bases, with 8 bases between. Per the germline V gene, CDR1 is DFQATT and CDR2 is SNEGSKA (reference sequence). The CDR3 coding sequence is TGCAGTGCCCCCCAGGCCTACGAGCAGTACTTC. Its translation: CSAPQAYEQYF.

The sample holds a few counts of this clonotype. This chain links TRBV5-6 with TRBJ1-1; D call uncertain. The germline V gene has CDR1 SGHDT and CDR2 YYEEEE. V was trimmed by 2 bases and J by 5 bases, leaving 16 bases between them. The CDR3 length is 15 residues. The DNA of the CDR3 is TGTGCCAGCAGCTTCTTGACGGGGAGAAGGACTGAAGCTTTCTTT. Its protein product is CASSFLTGRRTEAFF.

The sample holds a few counts of this clonotype. The chain couples TRBV7-2 to TRBJ2-3; no definite D call. The V gene lost 4 bases and the J gene lost 7 bases, with 15 bases spanning the gap. The CDR3 length is 14 residues. Germline V CDR1 and CDR2: SGHTA, FQGNSA. The CDR3 DNA is TGTGCCAGCAGCTCTACCCTCGAGAAGAATACGCAGTATTTT. It specifies CASSSTLEKNTQYF. The whole variable domain, filled in from reference TRBV7-2 and TRBJ2-3, reads GAGVSQSPSNKVTEKGKDVELRCDPISGHTALYWYRQSLGQGLEFLIYFQGNSAPDKSGLPSDRFSAERTGGSVSTLTIQRTQQEDSAVYLCASSSTLEKNTQYFGPGTRLTVL.

This clonotype was counted a few times. The CDR3: CASKEVENIQYF. CDR3 nucleotides: TGCGCCAGCAAAGAAGTAGAAAACATTCAGTACTTC. The rearrangement joins TRBV5-1 to TRBJ2-4; D is uncertain. The CDR3 covers 12 residues. Looked up from germline, CDR1 is SGHRS and CDR2 is YFSETQ. With 6 bases removed from V and 5 bases from J, the gap between germline ends came to 9 bases.

The genes are TRBV5-1 and TRBJ2-6; D not certain. Trimming took 0 bases from V and 2 from J, leaving 12 bases between them. CDR1 is SGHRS and CDR2 is YFSETQ in the germline V gene. The CDR3 runs to 17 residues. CDR3 residues: CASSLAVSPPGANVLTF. The CDR3 nucleotides are TGCGCCAGCAGCTTGGCAGTGTCCCCGCCTGGGGCCAACGTCCTGACTTTC.

A few counts support this clonotype. V usage is TRBV2 and J usage is TRBJ2-7; tentatively, D is TRBD1 or TRBD2 (5 bases each). Germline CDR1 reads SNHLY; CDR2 reads FYNNEI. V gave up 6 bases and J gave up 3 bases, with 18 bases separating them. There are 15 residues in the CDR3. The CDR3 loop is CASRDGTVDLYEQYF. The CDR3 DNA reads TGTGCCAGCAGGGATGGGACCGTCGATCTCTACGAGCAGTACTTC. The full variable domain, with the rest looked up from reference TRBV2 and TRBJ2-7, is EPEVTQTPSHQVTQMGQEVILRCVPISNHLYFYWYRQILGQKVEFLVSFYNNEISEKSEIFDDQFSVERPDGSNFTLKIRSTKLEDSAMYFCASRDGTVDLYEQYFGPGTRLTVT.

V is TRBV9 and J is TRBJ2-4, with 8 bases that match TRBD1. Germline-derived CDR1 and CDR2 are SGDLS and YYNGEE. With V trimmed by 0 bases and J by 11 bases, 10 bases remained unmatched. The CDR3 runs to 15 residues. The CDR3 reads CASSVEGTGFPFQYF. For the CDR3, the DNA is TGTGCCAGCAGCGTAGAGGGGACAGGTTTCCCATTTCAGTACTTC.

CDR3 in amino acids: CASSFGARQPQHF. DNA for the CDR3: TGTGCCAGCAGTTTTGGGGCCAGACAGCCCCAGCATTTT. The V and J genes are TRBV12-3 or TRBV12-4 and TRBJ1-5; maybe TRBD1 (5 bases). The CDR3 consists of 13 residues. V lost 3 bases, J lost 7 bases, and 10 bases lay in between.